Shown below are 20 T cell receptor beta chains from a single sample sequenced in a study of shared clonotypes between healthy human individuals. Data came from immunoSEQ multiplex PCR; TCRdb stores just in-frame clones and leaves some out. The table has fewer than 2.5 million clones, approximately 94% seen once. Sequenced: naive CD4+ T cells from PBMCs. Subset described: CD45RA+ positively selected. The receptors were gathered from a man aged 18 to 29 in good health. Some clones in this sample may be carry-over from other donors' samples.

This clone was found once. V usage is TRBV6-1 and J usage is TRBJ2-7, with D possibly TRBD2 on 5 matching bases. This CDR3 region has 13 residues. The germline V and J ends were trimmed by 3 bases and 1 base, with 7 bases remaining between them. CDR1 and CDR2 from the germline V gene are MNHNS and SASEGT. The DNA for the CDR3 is TGTGCCAGCAGTGACGGACTGTCCTACGAGCAGTACTTC. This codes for CASSDGLSYEQYF.

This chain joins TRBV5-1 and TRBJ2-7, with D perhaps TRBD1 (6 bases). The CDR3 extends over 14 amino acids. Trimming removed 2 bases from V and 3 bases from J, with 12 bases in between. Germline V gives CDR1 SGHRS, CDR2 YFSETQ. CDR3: CASSFSPDSYEQYF. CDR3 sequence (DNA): TGCGCCAGCAGCTTCTCTCCGGACAGCTACGAGCAGTACTTC.

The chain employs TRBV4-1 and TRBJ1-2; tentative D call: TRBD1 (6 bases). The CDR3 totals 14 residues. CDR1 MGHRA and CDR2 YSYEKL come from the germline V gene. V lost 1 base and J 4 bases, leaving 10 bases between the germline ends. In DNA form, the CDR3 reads TGCGCCAGCAGCCAAGGCCGGGGGGCCTATGGCTACACCTTC. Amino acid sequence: CASSQGRGAYGYTF.

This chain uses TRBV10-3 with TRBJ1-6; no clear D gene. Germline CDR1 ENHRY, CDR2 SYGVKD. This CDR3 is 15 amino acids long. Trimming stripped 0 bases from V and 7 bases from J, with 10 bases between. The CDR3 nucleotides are TGTGCCATCAGTGAGTCGCGCCAGCGGAATTCACCCCTCCACTTT. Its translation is CAISESRQRNSPLHF.

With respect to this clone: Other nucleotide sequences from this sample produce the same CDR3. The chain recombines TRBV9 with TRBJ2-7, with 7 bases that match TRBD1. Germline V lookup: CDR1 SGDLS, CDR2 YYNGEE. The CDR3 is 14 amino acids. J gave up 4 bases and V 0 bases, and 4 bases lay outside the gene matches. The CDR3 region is CASSVGDRTYEQYF. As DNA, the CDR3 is TGTGCCAGCAGCGTAGGGGACAGAACTTACGAGCAGTACTTC. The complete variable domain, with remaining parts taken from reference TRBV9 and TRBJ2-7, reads DSGVTQTPKHLITATGQRVTLRCSPRSGDLSVYWYQQSLDQGLQFLIQYYNGEERAKGNILERFSAQQFPDLHSELNLSSLELGDSALYFCASSVGDRTYEQYFGPGTRLTVT.

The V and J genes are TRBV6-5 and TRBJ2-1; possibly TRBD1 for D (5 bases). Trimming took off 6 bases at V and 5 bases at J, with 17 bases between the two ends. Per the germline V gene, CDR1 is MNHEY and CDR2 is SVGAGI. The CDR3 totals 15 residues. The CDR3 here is CASSRVATRDNEQFF. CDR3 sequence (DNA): TGTGCCAGCAGCCGGGTGGCCACCAGGGACAATGAGCAGTTCTTC.

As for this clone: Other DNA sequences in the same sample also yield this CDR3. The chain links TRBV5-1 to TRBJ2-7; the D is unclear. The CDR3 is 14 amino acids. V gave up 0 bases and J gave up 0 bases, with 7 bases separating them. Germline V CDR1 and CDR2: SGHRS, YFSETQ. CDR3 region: CASSLVSSSYEQYF. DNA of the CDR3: TGCGCCAGCAGCTTGGTGTCGAGCTCCTACGAGCAGTACTTC.

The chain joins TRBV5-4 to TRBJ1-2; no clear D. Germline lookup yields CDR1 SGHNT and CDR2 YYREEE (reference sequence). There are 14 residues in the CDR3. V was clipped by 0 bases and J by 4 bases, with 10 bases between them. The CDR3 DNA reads TGTGCCAGCAGCTTGGCCCTGACCCCCTATGGCTACACCTTC. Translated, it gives CASSLALTPYGYTF.

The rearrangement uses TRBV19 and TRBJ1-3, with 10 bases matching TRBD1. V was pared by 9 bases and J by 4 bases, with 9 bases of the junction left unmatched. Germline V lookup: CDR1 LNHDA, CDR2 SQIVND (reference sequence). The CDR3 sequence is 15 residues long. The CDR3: CASTRQGARGNTIYF. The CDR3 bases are TGTGCCAGCACGCGACAGGGGGCGCGGGGAAACACCATATATTTT.

CDR3 region: CASSLVILQYGNEQFF. CDR3 coding DNA: TGTGCCAGCAGCTTAGTAATCTTGCAGTATGGCAATGAGCAGTTCTTC. This chain joins TRBV11-2 and TRBJ2-1; no clear D. The V gene lost 1 base and the J gene lost 6 bases, with 16 bases spanning the gap. CDR1 SGHAT and CDR2 FQNNGV come from the germline V gene. The length of the CDR3 is 16 residues.

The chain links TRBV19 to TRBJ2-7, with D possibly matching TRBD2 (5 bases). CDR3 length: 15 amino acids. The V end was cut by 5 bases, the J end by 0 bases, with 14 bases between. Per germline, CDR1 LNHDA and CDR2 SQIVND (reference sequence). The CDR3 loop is CASSGRAVSSYEQYF. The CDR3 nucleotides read TGTGCCAGTAGTGGGCGGGCGGTGAGCTCCTACGAGCAGTACTTC.

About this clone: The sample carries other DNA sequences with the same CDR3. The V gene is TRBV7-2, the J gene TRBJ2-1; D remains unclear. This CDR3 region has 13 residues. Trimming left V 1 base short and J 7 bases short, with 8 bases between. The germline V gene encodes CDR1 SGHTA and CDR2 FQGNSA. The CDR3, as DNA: TGTGCCAGCAGCTTAGAGGCTGGGAATGAGCAGTTCTTC. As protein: CASSLEAGNEQFF. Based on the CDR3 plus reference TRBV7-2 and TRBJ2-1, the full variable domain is GAGVSQSPSNKVTEKGKDVELRCDPISGHTALYWYRQSLGQGLEFLIYFQGNSAPDKSGLPSDRFSAERTGGSVSTLTIQRTQQEDSAVYLCASSLEAGNEQFFGPGTRLTVL.

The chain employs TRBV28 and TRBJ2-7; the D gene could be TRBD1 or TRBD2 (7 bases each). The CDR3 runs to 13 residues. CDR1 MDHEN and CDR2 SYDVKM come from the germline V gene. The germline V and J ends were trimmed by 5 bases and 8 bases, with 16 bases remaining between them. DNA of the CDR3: TGTGCCAGCAGTGGACAGGTCGGGGGGAAGCAGTACTTC. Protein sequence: CASSGQVGGKQYF.

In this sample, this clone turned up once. In nucleotides, the CDR3 is TGTGCCAGCTCACCTACAAGGGACTTGGCGTTACACGATACGCAGTATTTT. It translates to CASSPTRDLALHDTQYF. The rearrangement uses TRBV18 and TRBJ2-3; tentative D call: TRBD2 (6 bases). V was shortened by 3 bases and J by 6 bases, with 22 bases between the two germline ends. CDR1 and CDR2 (germline): KGHSH, LQKENI. The CDR3 loop spans 17 amino acids.

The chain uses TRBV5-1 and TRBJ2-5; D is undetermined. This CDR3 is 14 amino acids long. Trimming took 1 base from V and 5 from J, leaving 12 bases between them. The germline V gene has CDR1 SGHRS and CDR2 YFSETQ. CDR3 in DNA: TGCGCCAGCAGCTTGAGGCAGGTGATCGAGACCCAGTACTTC. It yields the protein CASSLRQVIETQYF.

The CDR3 spells CASSTQGAHYEQYF. In nucleotides, the CDR3 is TGTGCCAGCAGTACACAGGGGGCGCACTACGAGCAGTACTTC. V and J are TRBV6-5 and TRBJ2-7; 9 bases match TRBD1. The V and J ends lost 5 bases and 3 bases, in that order; junction bases with no gene match: 5. The CDR3 is made up of 14 amino acids. CDR1 is MNHEY, CDR2 SVGAGI, per germline.

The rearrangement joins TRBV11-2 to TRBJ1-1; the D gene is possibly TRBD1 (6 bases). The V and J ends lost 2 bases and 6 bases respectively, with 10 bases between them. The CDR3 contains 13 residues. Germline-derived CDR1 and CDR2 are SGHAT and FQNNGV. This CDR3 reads CASSLTGSAEAFF. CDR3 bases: TGTGCCAGCAGCTTAACAGGGAGCGCTGAAGCTTTCTTT.

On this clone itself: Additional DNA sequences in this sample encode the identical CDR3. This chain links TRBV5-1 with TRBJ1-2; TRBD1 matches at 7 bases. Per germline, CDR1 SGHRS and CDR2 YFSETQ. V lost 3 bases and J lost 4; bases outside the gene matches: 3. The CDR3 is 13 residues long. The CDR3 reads CASSWDSSYGYTF. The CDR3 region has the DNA TGCGCCAGCAGCTGGGACAGCTCCTATGGCTACACCTTC.

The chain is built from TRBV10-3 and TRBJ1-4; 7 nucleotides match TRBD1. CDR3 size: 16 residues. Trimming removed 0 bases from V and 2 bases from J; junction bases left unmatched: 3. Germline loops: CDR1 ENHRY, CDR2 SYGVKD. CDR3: CAISESRGGTNEKLFF. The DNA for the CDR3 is TGTGCCATCAGTGAGTCCCGAGGGGGCACTAATGAAAAACTGTTTTTT.

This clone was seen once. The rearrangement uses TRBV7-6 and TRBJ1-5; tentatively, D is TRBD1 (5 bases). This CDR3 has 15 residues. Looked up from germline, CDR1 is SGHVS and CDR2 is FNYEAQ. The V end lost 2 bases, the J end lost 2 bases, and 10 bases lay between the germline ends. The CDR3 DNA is TGTGCCAGCAGCTTACAACCGGGGGGCAATCAGCCCCAGCATTTT. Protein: CASSLQPGGNQPQHF.